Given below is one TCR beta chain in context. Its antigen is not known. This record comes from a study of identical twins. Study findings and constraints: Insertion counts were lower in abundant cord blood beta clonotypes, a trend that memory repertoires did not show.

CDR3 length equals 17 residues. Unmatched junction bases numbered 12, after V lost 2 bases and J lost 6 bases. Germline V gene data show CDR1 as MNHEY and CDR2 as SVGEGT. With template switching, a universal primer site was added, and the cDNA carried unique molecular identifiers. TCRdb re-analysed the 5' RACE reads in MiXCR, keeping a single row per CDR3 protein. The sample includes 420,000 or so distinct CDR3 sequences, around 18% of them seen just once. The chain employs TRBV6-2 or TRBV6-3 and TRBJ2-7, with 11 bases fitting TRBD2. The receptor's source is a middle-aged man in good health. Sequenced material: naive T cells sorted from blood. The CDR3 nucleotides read TGTGCCAGCAGTTACATCATCGGGTCTAGCGGGAGGTTCGAGCAGTACTTC. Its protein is CASSYIIGSSGRFEQYF.